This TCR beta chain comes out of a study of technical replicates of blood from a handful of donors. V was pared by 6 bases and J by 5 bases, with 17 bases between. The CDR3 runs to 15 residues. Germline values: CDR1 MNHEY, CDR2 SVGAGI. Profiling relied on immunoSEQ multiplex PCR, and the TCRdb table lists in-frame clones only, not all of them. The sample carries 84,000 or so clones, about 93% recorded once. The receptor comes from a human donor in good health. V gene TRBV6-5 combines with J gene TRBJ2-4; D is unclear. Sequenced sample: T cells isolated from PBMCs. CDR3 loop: CASSRTTQEQNIQYF. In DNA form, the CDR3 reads TGTGCCAGCAGCCGTACAACTCAGGAACAAAACATTCAGTACTTC.